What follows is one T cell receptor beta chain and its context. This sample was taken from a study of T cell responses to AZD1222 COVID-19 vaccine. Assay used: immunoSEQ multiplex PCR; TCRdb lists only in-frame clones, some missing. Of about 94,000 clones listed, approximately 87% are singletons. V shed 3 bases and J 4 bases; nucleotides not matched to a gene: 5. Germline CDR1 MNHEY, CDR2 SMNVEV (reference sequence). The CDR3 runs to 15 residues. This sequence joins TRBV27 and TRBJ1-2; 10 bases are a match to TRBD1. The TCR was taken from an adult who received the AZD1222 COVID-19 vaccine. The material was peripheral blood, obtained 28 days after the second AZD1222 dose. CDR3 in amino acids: CASSLSWDRGYGYTF. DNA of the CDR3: TGTGCCAGCAGTTTGTCTTGGGACAGGGGCTATGGCTACACCTTC.